This TCR beta chain was sequenced during a study of T cells in Graves' hyperthyroidism and ophthalmopathy. Using RNA transcripts as the source, TCR beta CDR3 regions were amplified. The HTBI set primed first-round TCR CDR3 RT-PCR. TCRdb passed the multiplex PCR reads through MiXCR, listing each CDR3 protein once. The sample contains 640,000 or so distinct CDR3 sequences, roughly 14% of which appear only once. V lost 6 bases and J lost 5, with 13 bases in between. The CDR3 has 13 amino acids. CDR1 MNHNS and CDR2 SASEGT come from the germline V gene. What was sequenced was blood. The rearrangement uses TRBV6-1 and TRBJ1-2; possibly TRBD1 for D (6 bases). The sequence derives from a woman aged 40-49 years with Graves' ophthalmopathy. CDR3 protein: CASSRTAAYGYTF. DNA for the CDR3: TGTGCCAGCAGCAGGACAGCCGCGTATGGCTACACCTTC.